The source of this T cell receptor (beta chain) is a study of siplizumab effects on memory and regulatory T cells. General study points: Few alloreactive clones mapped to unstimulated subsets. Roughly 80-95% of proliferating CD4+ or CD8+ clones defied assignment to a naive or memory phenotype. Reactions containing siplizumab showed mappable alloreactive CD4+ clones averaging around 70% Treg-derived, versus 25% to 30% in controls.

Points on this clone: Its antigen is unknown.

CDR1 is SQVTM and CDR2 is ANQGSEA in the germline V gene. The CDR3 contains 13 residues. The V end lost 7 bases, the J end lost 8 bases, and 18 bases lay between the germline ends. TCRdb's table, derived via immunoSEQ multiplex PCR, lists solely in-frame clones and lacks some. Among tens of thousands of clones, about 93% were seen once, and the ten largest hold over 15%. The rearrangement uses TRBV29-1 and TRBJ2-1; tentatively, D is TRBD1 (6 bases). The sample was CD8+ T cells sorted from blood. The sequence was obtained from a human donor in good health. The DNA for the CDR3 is TGCAGCGCTGGGGAGTTTAGGGGGTATGAGCAGTTCTTC. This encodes CSAGEFRGYEQFF.